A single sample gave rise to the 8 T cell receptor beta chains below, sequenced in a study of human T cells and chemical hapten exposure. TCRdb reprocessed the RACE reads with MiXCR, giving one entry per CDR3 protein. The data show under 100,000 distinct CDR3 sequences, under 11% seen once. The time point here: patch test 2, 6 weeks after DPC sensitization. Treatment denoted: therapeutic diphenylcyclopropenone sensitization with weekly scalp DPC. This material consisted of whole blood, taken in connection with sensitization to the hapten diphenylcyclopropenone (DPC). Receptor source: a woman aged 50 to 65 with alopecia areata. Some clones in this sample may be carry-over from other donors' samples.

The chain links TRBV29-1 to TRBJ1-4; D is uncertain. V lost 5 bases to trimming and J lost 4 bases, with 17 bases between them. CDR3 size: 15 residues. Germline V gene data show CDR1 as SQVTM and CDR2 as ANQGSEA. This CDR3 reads CSVRNTFLGNEKLFF. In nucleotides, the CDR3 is TGCAGCGTTCGGAACACCTTTTTGGGTAATGAAAAACTGTTTTTT.

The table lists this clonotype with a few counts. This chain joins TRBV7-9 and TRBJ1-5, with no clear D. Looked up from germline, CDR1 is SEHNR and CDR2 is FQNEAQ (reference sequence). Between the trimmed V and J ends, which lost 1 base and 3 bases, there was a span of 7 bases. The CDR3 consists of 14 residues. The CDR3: CASSLGTVNQPQHF. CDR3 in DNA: TGTGCCAGCAGCTTAGGGACTGTCAATCAGCCCCAGCATTTT. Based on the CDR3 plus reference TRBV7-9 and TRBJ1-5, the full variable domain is DTGVSQNPRHKITKRGQNVTFRCDPISEHNRLYWYRQTLGQGPEFLTYFQNEAQLEKSRLLSDRFSAERPKGSFSTLEIQRTEQGDSAMYLCASSLGTVNQPQHFGDGTRLSIL.

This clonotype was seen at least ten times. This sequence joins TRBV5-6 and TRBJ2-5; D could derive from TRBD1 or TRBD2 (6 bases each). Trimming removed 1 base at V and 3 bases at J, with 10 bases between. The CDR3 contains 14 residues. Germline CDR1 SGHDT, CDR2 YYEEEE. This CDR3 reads CASSLWGAEETQYF. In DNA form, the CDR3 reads TGTGCCAGCAGCTTGTGGGGGGCAGAAGAGACCCAGTACTTC.

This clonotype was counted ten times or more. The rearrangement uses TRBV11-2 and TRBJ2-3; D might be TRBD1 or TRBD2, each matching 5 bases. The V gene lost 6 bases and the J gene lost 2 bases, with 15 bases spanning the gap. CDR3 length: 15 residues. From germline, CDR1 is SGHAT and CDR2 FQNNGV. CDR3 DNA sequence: TGTGCCAGCAGAGCTTATGGGGGTGCCACAGATACGCAGTATTTT. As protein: CASRAYGGATDTQYF. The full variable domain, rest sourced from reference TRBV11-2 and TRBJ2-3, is EAGVAQSPRYKIIEKRQSVAFWCNPISGHATLYWYQQILGQGPKLLIQFQNNGVVDDSQLPKDRFSAERLKGVDSTLKIQPAKLEDSAVYLCASRAYGGATDTQYFGPGTRLTVL.

CDR3 in DNA: TGCAGCGTTAGATCCATGGACAGTGGAGGAGATACGCAGTATTTT. This gives the protein CSVRSMDSGGDTQYF. The V gene is TRBV29-1, the J gene TRBJ2-3; weak D call: TRBD1 (6 bases). Trimming removed 5 bases from V and 5 bases from J, with 20 bases in between. Germline V CDR1 and CDR2: SQVTM, ANQGSEA. CDR3 size: 15 residues.

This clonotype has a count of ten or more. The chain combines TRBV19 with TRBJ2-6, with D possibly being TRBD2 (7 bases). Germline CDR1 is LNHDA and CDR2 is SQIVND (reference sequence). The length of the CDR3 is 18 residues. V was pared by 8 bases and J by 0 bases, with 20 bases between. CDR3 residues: CASYLGGALNSGANVLTF. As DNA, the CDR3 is TGTGCCAGTTACCTTGGGGGGGCCCTTAACTCTGGGGCCAACGTCCTGACTTTC.

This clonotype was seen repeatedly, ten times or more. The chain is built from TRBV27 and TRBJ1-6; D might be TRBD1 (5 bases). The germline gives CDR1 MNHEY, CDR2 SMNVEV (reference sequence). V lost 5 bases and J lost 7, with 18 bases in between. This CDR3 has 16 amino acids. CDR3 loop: CASSTAWGVPNSPLHF. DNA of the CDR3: TGTGCCAGCAGTACTGCTTGGGGGGTGCCCAATTCACCCCTCCACTTT.

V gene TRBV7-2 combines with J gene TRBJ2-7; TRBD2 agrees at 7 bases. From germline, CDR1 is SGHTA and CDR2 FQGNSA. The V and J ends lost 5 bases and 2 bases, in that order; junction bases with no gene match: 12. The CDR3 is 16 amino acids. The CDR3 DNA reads TGTGCCAGCAGCCCCGGCGGCGGGGGATATACCTACGAGCAGTACTTC. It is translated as CASSPGGGGYTYEQYF. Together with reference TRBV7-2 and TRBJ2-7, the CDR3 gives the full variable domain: GAGVSQSPSNKVTEKGKDVELRCDPISGHTALYWYRQSLGQGLEFLIYFQGNSAPDKSGLPSDRFSAERTGGSVSTLTIQRTQQEDSAVYLCASSPGGGGYTYEQYFGPGTRLTVT.